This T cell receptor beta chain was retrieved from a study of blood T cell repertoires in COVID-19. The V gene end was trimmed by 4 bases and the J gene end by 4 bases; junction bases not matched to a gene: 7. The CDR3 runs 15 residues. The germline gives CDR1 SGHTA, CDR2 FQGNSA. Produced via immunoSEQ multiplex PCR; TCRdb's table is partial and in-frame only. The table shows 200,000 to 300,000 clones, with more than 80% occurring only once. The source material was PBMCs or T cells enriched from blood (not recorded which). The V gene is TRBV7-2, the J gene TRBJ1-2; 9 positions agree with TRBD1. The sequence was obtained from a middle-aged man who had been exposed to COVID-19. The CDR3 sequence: CASSYEGTGLYGYTF. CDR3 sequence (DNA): TGTGCCAGCAGCTACGAAGGGACAGGGCTCTATGGCTACACCTTC.